This section outlines one T cell receptor (beta chain) sequence together with its context. Other nucleotide sequences from this sample produce the same CDR3. This sample is drawn from a study of blood T cell repertoires in COVID-19. Across the whole study: The origin of the acute and convalescent COVID-19 samples was the United States, Italy and Spain. Nucleic acid was either cDNA or gDNA, and it came from T cells, B-cell-depleted T cells, or PBMCs.

Original data processing: Reference gene primer amplification gave estimated nucleated cell counts. Generated by immunoSEQ multiplex PCR, the TCRdb table keeps only in-frame clones and is missing some. V and J calls and clone size are copied from that table; D and trimming were computed from the DNA. The data show over 150,000 clones, with about 89% seen just once and under 0.6% held by the top ten. The V and J ends lost 2 bases and 3 bases, in that order; junction bases with no gene match: 6. CDR1 KGHSH and CDR2 LQKENI come from the germline V gene. The CDR3 covers 15 residues. The gene calls are TRBV18 and TRBJ2-5; 7 positions match TRBD2. This receptor was taken from a man aged 50 to 60 with acute or convalescent COVID-19. The sample comprised peripheral blood. The CDR3 loop reads CASSPLGGLEETQYF. For the CDR3, the DNA is TGTGCCAGCTCACCATTGGGAGGGCTGGAAGAGACCCAGTACTTC.